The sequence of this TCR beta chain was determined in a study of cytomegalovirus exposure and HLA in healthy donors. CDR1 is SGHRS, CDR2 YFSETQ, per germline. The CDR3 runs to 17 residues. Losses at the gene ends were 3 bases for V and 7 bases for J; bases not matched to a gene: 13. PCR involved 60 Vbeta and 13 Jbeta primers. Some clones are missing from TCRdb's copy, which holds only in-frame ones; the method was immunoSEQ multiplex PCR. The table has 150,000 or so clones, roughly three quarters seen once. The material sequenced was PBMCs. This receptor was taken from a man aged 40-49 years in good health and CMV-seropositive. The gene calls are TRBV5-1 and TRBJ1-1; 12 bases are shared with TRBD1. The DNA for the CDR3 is TGCGCCAGCAGCTGGGGCGGGACAGGGGGCGGATTGAATGAAGCTTTCTTT. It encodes CASSWGGTGGGLNEAFF. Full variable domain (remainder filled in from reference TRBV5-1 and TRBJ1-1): KAGVTQTPRYLIKTRGQQVTLSCSPISGHRSVSWYQQTPGQGLQFLFEYFSETQRNKGNFPGRFSGRQFSNSRSEMNVSTLELGDSALYLCASSWGGTGGGLNEAFFGQGTRLTVV.